This T cell receptor beta chain appears in the sequencing data of a study of blood T cell repertoires in COVID-19. From germline, CDR1 is SGHRS and CDR2 YFSETQ. Trimming took 4 bases from V and 5 from J; bases not matched to a gene: 16. The CDR3 extends over 18 amino acids. This clone was seen once. Data came from immunoSEQ multiplex PCR; TCRdb stores just in-frame clones and leaves some out. Here the sample spans 300,000 to 400,000 clones, 90% being singletons. Participant age was roughly 18 to 95 years, and participants resided in 20 to 30 US areas. Recovered status applied to Cohort 3 donors who had two consecutive negative PCRs. It also applied to those with clearance or with symptom resolution.

The sequenced sample was PBMCs or T cells enriched from blood (not recorded which). This TCR was sampled from a man between 60 and 75 years old who had recovered from COVID-19. The chain carries TRBV5-1 and TRBJ2-7, with 12 bases lining up with TRBD2. For the CDR3, the DNA is TGCGCCAGCAGCCCTGGACTAGCGGGGACAGTAGAAGGGAACGAGCAGTACTTC. Amino acid sequence: CASSPGLAGTVEGNEQYF.